Shown below are 8 T cell receptor beta chains from a single sample sequenced in a study of identical twins. In TCRdb, the 5' RACE reads were re-called with MiXCR into one record per CDR3 protein. Of hundreds of thousands of distinct CDR3 sequences detected, 7.1% appear once; the ten largest clones hold 1.6%. The same data also contributed to another study, on yellow fever vaccine responses in identical twins.

The sample consisted of PBMCs. The receptors derive from a woman aged 18-29 years in good health.

This clonotype was seen at least ten times. CDR3 sequence (DNA): TGCGCCAGCAGCCTCCAACTAGCGGGATTAAGCAATGAGCAGTTCTTC. Protein product: CASSLQLAGLSNEQFF. The chain recombines TRBV5-1 with TRBJ2-1; 10 bases align to TRBD2. The CDR3 sequence is 16 residues long. Trimming cost V 4 bases and J 6 bases; bases outside gene matches: 10. Germline CDR1 reads SGHRS; CDR2 reads YFSETQ.

This clonotype was found a few times. This chain uses TRBV6-1 with TRBJ2-7; D is possibly TRBD1 or TRBD2 (5 bases each). V dropped 1 base and J dropped 3 bases, with 13 bases sitting between them. CDR1 is MNHNS, CDR2 SASEGT, per germline. CDR3 size: 15 residues. CDR3 bases: TGTGCCAGCAGTGAAGTCGGGACCGATCTCTACGAGCAGTACTTC. It encodes CASSEVGTDLYEQYF.

This chain connects TRBV29-1 to TRBJ2-2; 9 bases match TRBD2. V trimming: 4 bases; J trimming: 5 bases; junction bases outside the gene matches: 8. Per germline, CDR1 SQVTM and CDR2 ANQGSEA. This CDR3 has 15 amino acids. In DNA form, the CDR3 reads TGCAGCGTTGGGGGGACTAGCCCGGGAACCGGGGAGCTGTTTTTT. It specifies CSVGGTSPGTGELFF.

This clonotype came up many times. V gene TRBV12-3 or TRBV12-4 combines with J gene TRBJ1-1; weak D call: TRBD1 (5 bases). The CDR3 length is 15 residues. Deletions cut 4 bases from V and 4 bases from J, with 16 bases between. CDR3 DNA sequence: TGTGCCAGCAGTTCGGGGCCAAGTTATGGCACTGAAGCTTTCTTT. It encodes CASSSGPSYGTEAFF.

The table lists this clonotype with a few counts. V is TRBV28 and J is TRBJ2-2; 7 nucleotides align to TRBD2. V lost 4 bases, J lost 2 bases, and 4 bases stayed unmatched. The CDR3 covers 15 residues. Germline CDR1 reads MDHEN; CDR2 reads SYDVKM. Here the CDR3 reads CASSSRDYNTGELFF. Written as DNA, the CDR3 is TGTGCCAGCAGTTCACGGGACTATAACACCGGGGAGCTGTTTTTT.

This clonotype was detected only a few times. V and J are TRBV3-1 and TRBJ1-5; 12 bases match TRBD1. V gave up 4 bases and J gave up 1 base; unmatched junction bases: 5. Per the germline V gene, CDR1 is LGHDT and CDR2 is YNNKEL (reference sequence). This CDR3 spans 17 amino acids. This CDR3 reads CASSLGTGGSSNQPQHF. CDR3 nucleotide sequence: TGTGCCAGCAGCCTCGGGACAGGGGGCTCGAGCAATCAGCCCCAGCATTTT.

Ten or more counts support this clonotype. The chain uses TRBV5-1 and TRBJ2-7, with TRBD1 matching 11 bases. The V segment lost 6 bases and the J segment 4 bases; nucleotides outside the gene matches: 6. The V gene's germline CDR1 is SGHRS and CDR2 YFSETQ. The CDR3 has 14 residues. The CDR3 DNA follows: TGCGCCAGCAACGACGGGACAGGGGGATACGAGCAGTACTTC. Translating gives CASNDGTGGYEQYF.

Many counts were recorded for this clonotype. The chain joins TRBV6-5 to TRBJ2-5; D is unclear. CDR1 and CDR2 from the germline V gene are MNHEY and SVGAGI. V was shortened by 2 bases and J by 5 bases, with 3 bases between the two germline ends. The CDR3 has 11 residues. CDR3 nucleotide sequence: TGTGCCAGCAGTTACGGGGAGACCCAGTACTTC. It yields the protein CASSYGETQYF.